The sequence of this T cell receptor beta chain was determined in a study of T-cell memory formation after mild COVID-19. Study details: Clustering of TCRs was largely donor specific.

Study conclusions and caveats: Certain responding clones were present in pre-infection memory, suggesting participation of cross-reactive memory. Contracting CD4+ clones lay largely in CM and EM, with CD8+ ones residing in EMRA.

TCRdb fed the 5' RACE reads into MiXCR, producing one record per CDR3 protein. The data contain about 540,000 distinct CDR3 sequences, about a fifth of them seen just once; the ten biggest clones take up approximately 12%. With 2 bases removed from V and 5 bases from J, the gap between germline ends came to 5 bases. Germline assignment: CDR1 KGHDR and CDR2 SFDVKD. This CDR3 is built from 13 residues. A word on this clonotype: What it binds is unknown.

Sequences were obtained from PBMCs or a T cell subset sorted from them (not recorded which). V gene TRBV24-1 combines with J gene TRBJ2-2; D might be TRBD1 or TRBD2, each matching 5 bases. The sequence was collected from an adult woman who had mild COVID-19 (a few samples of this study predate the infection). Cell type and time point are not known. The CDR3 sequence is CATSDWGTGELFF. The DNA of the CDR3 is TGTGCCACCAGTGATTGGGGGACCGGGGAGCTGTTTTTT.